The sample holds many counts of the clone carrying this TCR beta chain. Amplified material comprised TCR beta CDR3 regions derived from RNA transcripts. The first round was an RT-PCR with HTBI primers, and the second round was a multiplex PCR. TCRdb reprocessed the multiplex PCR reads with MiXCR, giving one entry per CDR3 protein. Among approximately 700,000 distinct CDR3 sequences listed, roughly 40% were seen once. This sample was taken from a study of Graves' ophthalmopathy and Graves' hyperthyroidism. Study-wide background: Upon initial diagnosis and before any treatment, peripheral blood was collected.

The CDR3 has 14 amino acids. Germline CDR1 ENHRY, CDR2 SYGVKD. Deletions cut 3 bases from V and 2 bases from J, with 8 bases between. Sample: peripheral blood. This chain joins TRBV10-3 and TRBJ1-3; unclear D gene. The receptor's source is an adult man with Graves' ophthalmopathy. The CDR3 DNA reads TGTGCCATCAGTGATTCGGGGACTGGAAACACCATATATTTT. It specifies CAISDSGTGNTIYF.